These 5 T cell receptor beta chains originate from one sample sequenced in a study of T cell repertoires and Cas9 in healthy adults. The method was immunoSEQ multiplex PCR; TCRdb's version includes in-frame clones alone and lacks a portion of them. In the table there are some 15,000 clones, 89% of which are singletons. Input material: Tregs (CD4+, CD25+, CD127-, CD137-, CD154-) from PBMCs; culture status not recorded. The receptors here all came from a human donor in good health.

In nucleotides, the CDR3 is TGTGCCAGCAAACTAGCGGGTGGTGGTGAGCAGTTCTTC. It is translated as CASKLAGGGEQFF. This chain uses TRBV7-9 with TRBJ2-1; 9 bases match TRBD2. V lost 7 bases to trimming and J lost 9 bases; unmatched junction nucleotides: 7. This CDR3 region has 13 residues. Germline-derived CDR1 and CDR2 are SEHNR and FQNEAQ (reference sequence).

CDR3 sequence reads: CASRRKLNTEAFF. For the CDR3, the DNA is TGTGCCAGTAGGCGGAAGTTGAACACTGAAGCTTTCTTT. The chain recombines TRBV19 with TRBJ1-1; D gene unclear. Trimming left V 6 bases short and J 0 bases short, with 8 bases between. Looked up from germline, CDR1 is LNHDA and CDR2 is SQIVND (reference sequence). This CDR3 comprises 13 residues.

The rearrangement joins TRBV18 to TRBJ2-2; no reliable D call. Germline V gene sequence: CDR1 KGHSH, CDR2 LQKENI. V dropped 6 bases and J dropped 5 bases, with 16 bases sitting between them. This CDR3 has 15 residues. Here the CDR3 reads CASSPGTQRTGELFF. In DNA, the CDR3 is TGTGCCAGCTCGCCAGGTACACAGAGAACCGGGGAGCTGTTTTTT.

The rearrangement links TRBV5-1 to TRBJ2-3; 9 bases are a match to TRBD1. J gave up 3 bases and V 0 bases, and 2 bases lay outside the gene matches. This CDR3 region has 15 residues. The germline CDR1 and CDR2 sequences are SGHRS and YFSETQ. DNA of the CDR3: TGCGCCAGCAGCTTGGAAGGACAGGGGACAGATACGCAGTATTTT. The encoded protein is CASSLEGQGTDTQYF.

The chain links TRBV27 to TRBJ2-3; a possible D gene is TRBD2 (5 bases). V lost 6 bases to trimming and J lost 9 bases, with 19 bases between them. This CDR3 spans 14 amino acids. CDR1 is MNHEY and CDR2 is SMNVEV in the germline V gene (reference sequence). CDR3 coding DNA: TGTGCCAGCAGGGTGTCGGCCCCTGGAGGCACGCAGTATTTT. Protein product: CASRVSAPGGTQYF.